Listed here are 6 T cell receptor beta chains from one sample, sequenced in a study of T-cell memory formation after mild COVID-19. Using its own MiXCR run on the 5' RACE reads, TCRdb lists one record per CDR3 protein. Of roughly 480,000 distinct CDR3 sequences in the sample, around 27% are singletons; the top ten hold about an eighth. Sequenced input: PBMCs or a T cell subset sorted from them (not recorded which). These receptor sequences come from an adult woman who had mild COVID-19 (a few samples of this study predate the infection). Cell type and time point are not known.

The chain couples TRBV9 to TRBJ1-2; 8 bases fit TRBD1. The CDR3 consists of 15 residues. The V and J ends lost 1 base and 5 bases, in that order; junction bases with no gene match: 7. Looked up from germline, CDR1 is SGDLS and CDR2 is YYNGEE. CDR3 residues: CASSVTGQGPYGYTF. DNA of the CDR3: TGTGCCAGCAGCGTAACAGGACAGGGCCCTTATGGCTACACCTTC. Drawing the rest from reference TRBV9 and TRBJ1-2, the complete variable domain is DSGVTQTPKHLITATGQRVTLRCSPRSGDLSVYWYQQSLDQGLQFLIQYYNGEERAKGNILERFSAQQFPDLHSELNLSSLELGDSALYFCASSVTGQGPYGYTFGSGTRLTVV.

There are a few counts of this clonotype. The rearrangement links TRBV9 to TRBJ1-1; a possible D gene is TRBD1 (5 bases). The CDR3 is made up of 16 amino acids. V lost 4 bases and J 3 bases, leaving 19 bases between the germline ends. CDR1 and CDR2 from the germline V gene are SGDLS and YYNGEE. CDR3 sequence: CASSPISGGQDTEAFF. CDR3 in DNA: TGTGCCAGCAGCCCAATATCGGGGGGTCAGGACACTGAAGCTTTCTTT. Full variable domain (remainder filled in from reference TRBV9 and TRBJ1-1): DSGVTQTPKHLITATGQRVTLRCSPRSGDLSVYWYQQSLDQGLQFLIQYYNGEERAKGNILERFSAQQFPDLHSELNLSSLELGDSALYFCASSPISGGQDTEAFFGQGTRLTVV.

The chain carries TRBV29-1 and TRBJ2-7; a possible D gene is TRBD2 (5 bases). CDR1 is SQVTM, CDR2 ANQGSEA, per germline. The length of the CDR3 is 13 residues. Trimming cost V 5 bases and J 4 bases, with 15 bases left between them. CDR3 protein: CSVREGFGYEQYF. The CDR3 DNA reads as TGCAGCGTTCGGGAAGGGTTCGGATACGAGCAGTACTTC.

The gene calls are TRBV20-1 and TRBJ2-1, with D possibly being TRBD2 (5 bases). Trimming took 5 bases from V and 7 from J, leaving 12 bases between them. The V gene's germline CDR1 is DFQATT and CDR2 SNEGSKA (reference sequence). There are 12 residues in the CDR3. The CDR3 region has the DNA TGCAGTGCTCCTTGGAGGAGGAATGAGCAGTTCTTC. Protein: CSAPWRRNEQFF.

This clonotype turned up a few times. The gene calls are TRBV7-9 and TRBJ2-5; the D is unclear. CDR3 length: 16 amino acids. CDR1 SEHNR and CDR2 FQNEAQ come from the germline V gene (reference sequence). The V and J ends lost 5 bases and 0 bases respectively, with 16 bases between them. The CDR3 loop reads CASSDWSQLYQETQYF. CDR3 coding DNA: TGTGCCAGCAGCGATTGGTCCCAGCTGTACCAAGAGACCCAGTACTTC.

This clonotype occurred many times. The genes are TRBV12-3 or TRBV12-4 and TRBJ2-3, with a possible D match to TRBD2 (5 bases). The CDR3 loop spans 16 amino acids. Trimming cost V 2 bases and J 0 bases, with 12 bases left between them. CDR3 protein: CASSLFGRGSTDTQYF. CDR3 nucleotide sequence: TGTGCCAGCAGTTTATTCGGCCGGGGAAGCACAGATACGCAGTATTTT.